The 20 T cell receptor beta chains below come from one sample, sequenced in a study of blood T cell repertoires in COVID-19. Using immunoSEQ multiplex PCR, the repertoire was profiled, and TCRdb retains in-frame clones only, with some absent. The repertoire holds about 180,000 clones, with more than 80% as singletons. Sequencing was performed on PBMCs or T cells enriched from blood (not recorded which). The receptors shown here come from a man aged 40-55 years who had recovered from COVID-19.

The CDR3 DNA reads TGTGCCGGGGGGACAGGGATATCCGAGCAGTACTTC. Its translation is CAGGTGISEQYF. The rearrangement uses TRBV2 and TRBJ2-7; TRBD1 matches at 9 bases. Per germline, CDR1 SNHLY and CDR2 FYNNEI. This CDR3 has 12 amino acids. The J segment lost 6 bases and the V segment lost 11 bases, leaving 8 bases of the junction unmatched.

This chain links TRBV28 with TRBJ2-7, with 8 bases aligning to TRBD2. Germline CDR1 and CDR2: MDHEN and SYDVKM. The length of the CDR3 is 14 residues. With 3 bases clipped from V and 6 bases from J, the junction kept 7 bases outside the gene matches. CDR3 in amino acids: CASSFRGGATEQYF. DNA for the CDR3: TGTGCCAGCAGTTTTCGGGGGGGGGCAACCGAGCAGTACTTC.

The CDR3 protein is CASSLWQGANIQYF. The CDR3 DNA follows: TGTGCCAGCAGCTTGTGGCAGGGTGCAAACATTCAGTACTTC. This rearrangement joins TRBV5-6 to TRBJ2-4; the D gene is possibly TRBD1 (5 bases). This CDR3 spans 14 amino acids. The V end lost 1 base, the J end lost 6 bases, and 11 bases lay between the germline ends. The V gene's germline CDR1 is SGHDT and CDR2 YYEEEE.

The J gene is TRBJ1-2, the V gene TRBV5-1; TRBD1 aligns across 8 bases. From germline, CDR1 is SGHRS and CDR2 YFSETQ. CDR3 length: 14 residues. Losses at the gene ends were 5 bases for V and 4 bases for J; bases not matched to a gene: 7. The CDR3 DNA is TGCGCCAGCAGTCCGGACAGGGTTTCCTATGGCTACACCTTC. Its translation: CASSPDRVSYGYTF.

This chain links TRBV19 with TRBJ1-6, with D hard to call. The CDR3 totals 12 residues. V was trimmed by 4 bases and J by 7 bases, leaving 5 bases between them. CDR1 and CDR2 from the germline V gene are LNHDA and SQIVND (reference sequence). The CDR3: CASSNGNSPLHF. In DNA, the CDR3 is TGTGCCAGTAGTAACGGGAATTCACCCCTCCACTTT.

This chain connects TRBV7-6 to TRBJ2-2; 9 bases line up with TRBD1. The germline V gene has CDR1 SGHVS and CDR2 FNYEAQ. This CDR3 has 16 amino acids. The V gene end was trimmed by 2 bases and the J gene end by 2 bases; junction bases not matched to a gene: 3. The CDR3 region has the DNA TGTGCCAGCAGCTTACTGGGACAGGGCAACACCGGGGAGCTGTTTTTT. Translation: CASSLLGQGNTGELFF.

The rearrangement joins TRBV30 to TRBJ1-5; a possible D gene is TRBD1 (5 bases). There are 14 residues in the CDR3. CDR1 is GTSNPN and CDR2 is SVGIG in the germline V gene (reference sequence). The germline V and J ends were trimmed by 2 bases and 3 bases, with 11 bases remaining between them. DNA of the CDR3: TGTGCCTGGAGTTTGACAGCCTCCAATCAGCCCCAGCATTTT. Its protein product is CAWSLTASNQPQHF.

The chain combines TRBV7-9 with TRBJ1-6, with D tentatively TRBD1 (5 bases). Germline V gives CDR1 SEHNR, CDR2 FQNEAQ (reference sequence). Deletions cut 0 bases from V and 9 bases from J, with 9 bases between. CDR3 length equals 14 residues. CDR3 sequence reads: CASSLAGGASPLHF. DNA for the CDR3: TGTGCCAGCAGCTTAGCGGGGGGAGCTTCACCCCTCCACTTT.

J is TRBJ2-5 and V is TRBV11-3; perhaps TRBD2 as D (7 bases). The CDR3 totals 16 residues. V was trimmed by 4 bases and J by 4 bases, leaving 19 bases between them. The germline CDR1 and CDR2 sequences are SGHNT and YENEEA. The CDR3 protein is CASSSYGGAHSETQYF. CDR3 nucleotide sequence: TGTGCCAGCAGCTCGTATGGGGGGGCCCATTCAGAGACCCAGTACTTC. Together with reference TRBV11-3 and TRBJ2-5, the CDR3 gives the full variable domain: EAGVVQSPRYKIIEKKQPVAFWCNPISGHNTLYWYLQNLGQGPELLIRYENEEAVDDSQLPKDRFSAERLKGVDSTLKIQPAELGDSAVYLCASSSYGGAHSETQYFGPGTRLLVL.

J is TRBJ1-5 and V is TRBV28; D unclear. The V end was cut by 2 bases, the J end by 7 bases, with 9 bases between. The CDR3 sequence is 13 residues long. CDR1 and CDR2 from the germline V gene are MDHEN and SYDVKM. The CDR3 loop reads CASSLVGVQPQHF. The CDR3 DNA follows: TGTGCCAGCAGTTTAGTGGGCGTGCAGCCCCAGCATTTT.

This chain joins TRBV12-3 or TRBV12-4 and TRBJ2-2; D uncertain. This CDR3 spans 11 amino acids. V lost 4 bases and J lost 6, with 3 bases in between. The CDR3 sequence is CASSSAGELFF. CDR3 coding DNA: TGTGCCAGCAGTTCAGCCGGGGAGCTGTTTTTT.

This clone was seen a handful of times. The rearrangement links TRBV7-3 to TRBJ2-5, with D maybe TRBD1 (5 bases). V lost 5 bases to trimming and J lost 5 bases, with 12 bases between them. Germline V gene data show CDR1 as SGHTA and CDR2 as FQGTGA. The length of the CDR3 is 13 residues. CDR3 nucleotides: TGTGCCAGCAGCGCAGGGATCAGGGAGACCCAGTACTTC. Amino acids: CASSAGIRETQYF.

V gene TRBV5-6 combines with J gene TRBJ1-6, with no clear D. CDR1 SGHDT and CDR2 YYEEEE come from the germline V gene. V lost 2 bases and J 7 bases, leaving 13 bases between the germline ends. This CDR3 spans 15 amino acids. The CDR3 is CASSFTGVGNSPLHF. Written as DNA, the CDR3 is TGTGCCAGCAGCTTCACCGGGGTTGGGAATTCACCCCTCCACTTT. The variable domain in full, with the rest retrieved from reference TRBV5-6 and TRBJ1-6, is DAGVTQSPTHLIKTRGQQVTLRCSPKSGHDTVSWYQQALGQGPQFIFQYYEEEERQRGNFPDRFSGHQFPNYSSELNVNALLLGDSALYLCASSFTGVGNSPLHFGNGTRLTVT.

The V gene is TRBV3-1 (or the pseudogene TRBV3-2), the J gene TRBJ1-4; D is uncertain. Trimming shortened V by 0 bases and J by 2 bases, and 19 bases separated the two germline ends. The CDR3 sequence is 19 residues long. Germline V gives CDR1 LGHDT, CDR2 YNNKEL (reference sequence). The CDR3 sequence is CASSQDRPLARETNEKLFF. CDR3 DNA: TGTGCCAGCAGCCAAGACCGGCCACTCGCCCGGGAGACTAATGAAAAACTGTTTTTT.

The chain links TRBV29-1 to TRBJ1-5, with 9 bases that match TRBD1. CDR1 is SQVTM, CDR2 ANQGSEA, per germline. The CDR3 has 16 residues. Unmatched junction bases numbered 10, after V lost 0 bases and J lost 7 bases. CDR3 DNA: TGCAGCGTTGAAGATCTTCCGGACAGGGGATTACAGCCCCAGCATTTT. It codes for CSVEDLPDRGLQPQHF.

The chain couples TRBV7-9 to TRBJ2-1, with 9 bases identical to TRBD2. The CDR3 length is 15 residues. V lost 3 bases to trimming and J lost 7 bases; unmatched junction nucleotides: 7. Germline-derived CDR1 and CDR2 are SEHNR and FQNEAQ (reference sequence). This chain's CDR3 is CASSLAGGPVNEQFF. CDR3 coding DNA: TGTGCCAGCAGCTTGGCGGGGGGGCCGGTTAATGAGCAGTTCTTC.

The genes are TRBV9 and TRBJ2-3; 10 positions match TRBD2. Germline V gives CDR1 SGDLS, CDR2 YYNGEE. The CDR3 is made up of 21 amino acids. The trim removed 0 bases at V and 1 base at J, leaving 17 bases unmatched. The CDR3 DNA sequence: TGTGCCAGCAGCGTAGGCAGTTGGTTTTCTGGGACTAGCGACGGCACAGATACGCAGTATTTT. This gives the protein CASSVGSWFSGTSDGTDTQYF.

The J gene is TRBJ2-1, the V gene TRBV10-3; TRBD2 aligns across 9 bases. V lost 8 bases and J lost 4; bases outside the gene matches: 12. Germline CDR1 and CDR2: ENHRY and SYGVKD. The CDR3 is made up of 16 amino acids. For the CDR3, the DNA is TGTGCCATCGAAAGGGATATTAGCGGGAGTTACAATGAGCAGTTCTTC. It encodes CAIERDISGSYNEQFF.

This sequence joins TRBV6-5 and TRBJ1-2; 7 bases fit TRBD1. CDR1 is MNHEY and CDR2 is SVGAGI in the germline V gene. This CDR3 contains 13 residues. The CDR3 DNA reads as TGTGCTAGTTTAGGGGGCGCCGACTATGGCTACACCTTC. Translation gives CASLGGADYGYTF.

The rearrangement links TRBV6-4 to TRBJ2-3; 8 bases align to TRBD1. J gave up 5 bases and V 3 bases, and 4 bases lay outside the gene matches. Per germline, CDR1 MRHNA and CDR2 SNTAGT. The CDR3 covers 14 residues. CDR3 protein: CASSEATGGDTQYF. The DNA of the CDR3 is TGTGCCAGCAGTGAGGCCACAGGGGGAGATACGCAGTATTTT.